What follows are 20 T cell receptor beta chains derived from one specimen sequenced in a study of regulatory T cells in long-lasting Graves disease. Time point defined: newly diagnosed GD, antithyroid drugs for less than 3 months. Isolated PBMC RNA provided the starting material for the TCR library. Construction of the TCR beta libraries employed iRepertoire HTBI primers in conjunction with Arm-PCR of CDR3 regions. TCRdb redid the calling of the multiplex PCR reads with MiXCR, one entry per CDR3 protein. The table includes around 250,000 distinct CDR3 sequences, 20% detected once. This sample comprised peripheral blood mononuclear cells (PBMCs), obtained at new diagnosis, from a patient treated with antithyroid drugs. The origin of the receptors is a female donor with Graves disease.

The chain employs TRBV6-1 and TRBJ2-3, with 8 bases lining up with TRBD1. The CDR3 has 15 residues. V lost 5 bases, J lost 3 bases, and 7 bases stayed unmatched. From germline, CDR1 is MNHNS and CDR2 SASEGT. The DNA of the CDR3 is TGTGCCAGCAGTCCCCAGGGGGCTACGACAGATACGCAGTATTTT. The encoded protein is CASSPQGATTDTQYF.

DNA of the CDR3: TGTGCCAGTAGTATTGGGACAGGGTCCGAAAACATTCAGTACTTC. The encoded protein is CASSIGTGSENIQYF. The chain couples TRBV19 to TRBJ2-4, with 9 bases lining up with TRBD1. Germline values: CDR1 LNHDA, CDR2 SQIVND (reference sequence). CDR3 length: 15 amino acids. Trimming at V came to 3 bases and at J to 5 bases, leaving 5 bases not matched to a gene.

Ten or more counts support this clonotype. The chain has TRBV27 and TRBJ2-7; the D is unclear. The CDR3 extends over 12 amino acids. V lost 5 bases, J lost 1 base, and 6 bases lay in between. From germline, CDR1 is MNHEY and CDR2 SMNVEV (reference sequence). The CDR3 reads CASSPPSYEQYF. DNA of the CDR3: TGTGCCAGCAGTCCCCCTTCCTACGAGCAGTACTTC.

This clonotype was observed many times. The J gene is TRBJ2-1, the V gene TRBV6-5; TRBD2 matches at 9 bases. Germline trimming cut 3 bases from V and 6 bases from J; bases unmatched to any gene: 6. Germline V gene data show CDR1 as MNHEY and CDR2 as SVGAGI. The CDR3 covers 15 residues. The CDR3 is CASSYVAGEFNEQFF. The CDR3 nucleotides read TGTGCCAGCAGTTATGTAGCGGGAGAGTTCAATGAGCAGTTCTTC.

This clonotype was counted ten times or more. CDR3 DNA sequence: TGCGCCAGCAGCTGGACTAGCGCGAGCACAGATACGCAGTATTTT. Translated, it gives CASSWTSASTDTQYF. V usage is TRBV5-1 and J usage is TRBJ2-3; TRBD2 matches 9 bases. Unmatched junction bases numbered 2, after V lost 3 bases and J lost 0 bases. The germline gives CDR1 SGHRS, CDR2 YFSETQ. The CDR3 covers 15 residues.

This clonotype appeared many times. V is TRBV20-1 and J is TRBJ2-7, with TRBD1 matching 9 bases. The trim removed 3 bases at V and 5 bases at J, leaving 5 bases unmatched. Germline values: CDR1 DFQATT, CDR2 SNEGSKA (reference sequence). This CDR3 has 13 amino acids. The CDR3, as DNA: TGCAGTGCTAGCGGGGACAGGGTCCACGAGCAGTACTTC. Its protein is CSASGDRVHEQYF.

About this clonotype itself: A much larger clone differs from this one at a single base, so this may be a read error. The chain recombines TRBV24-1 with TRBJ1-4, with unresolved D. The CDR3 is made up of 16 amino acids. Deletions cut 3 bases from V and 4 bases from J, with 14 bases between. Germline assignment: CDR1 KGHDR and CDR2 SFDVKD. The CDR3 DNA reads as TGTGCCACCAGTGATCCCTGGGAGCCAAGTAATGAAAAACTGTTTTTT. It translates to CATSDPWEPSNEKLFF.

Ten or more counts support this clonotype. This sequence joins TRBV6-1 and TRBJ1-5; D may be TRBD1 (6 bases). V lost 6 bases, J lost 7 bases, and 19 bases lay in between. Per the germline V gene, CDR1 is MNHNS and CDR2 is SASEGT. The CDR3 runs to 15 residues. The CDR3 loop reads CASSMGEGVGQPQHF. CDR3 in DNA: TGTGCCAGCAGCATGGGGGAGGGGGTGGGACAGCCCCAGCATTTT.

This clonotype occurred a few times. The rearrangement links TRBV4-3 to TRBJ2-1; TRBD2 aligns across 11 bases. The CDR3 spans 16 residues. V was clipped by 1 base and J by 4 bases; unmatched bases: 3. Germline V gives CDR1 LGHNA, CDR2 YSLEER. The chain's CDR3 is CASSQARTSGYNEQFF. Here the CDR3 DNA reads TGCGCCAGCAGCCAAGCCCGGACTAGCGGGTACAATGAGCAGTTCTTC.

On this clonotype itself: This sequence may be a read error, since a much larger clone differs from it by one base. This chain joins TRBV7-2 and TRBJ2-2, with D maybe TRBD2 (5 bases). From germline, CDR1 is SGHTA and CDR2 FQGNSA. The CDR3 runs to 16 residues. The CDR3 loop is CASSPRRISNTGEPFF. CDR3 DNA sequence: TGTGCCAGCAGCCCCCGCCGGATTTCGAACACCGGGGAGCCGTTTTTT. The variable domain in full, completed from reference TRBV7-2 and TRBJ2-2, reads GAGVSQSPSNKVTEKGKDVELRCDPISGHTALYWYRQSLGQGLEFLIYFQGNSAPDKSGLPSDRFSAERTGGSVSTLTIQRTQQEDSAVYLCASSPRRISNTGEPFFGEGSRLTVL.

This clonotype was seen repeatedly, ten times or more. The V and J genes are TRBV6-1 and TRBJ2-7; 10 nucleotides align to TRBD1. This CDR3 comprises 12 residues. J was trimmed by 7 bases and V by 6 bases; bases with no gene match: 3. CDR1 and CDR2 (germline): MNHNS, SASEGT. The CDR3: CASRTGGGEQYF. The CDR3 DNA sequence: TGTGCCAGCAGGACAGGGGGCGGAGAGCAGTACTTC.

With respect to this clonotype: Just one base apart from a much larger clone, this may be a read error. This chain links TRBV27 with TRBJ1-2, with 8 nucleotides matching TRBD1. The CDR3 runs 12 residues. The ends lost 4 bases at V and 9 bases at J; junction bases unmatched: 4. Germline V gene data show CDR1 as MNHEY and CDR2 as SMNVEV (reference sequence). This CDR3 reads CASSSDRASYTF. The CDR3 DNA follows: TGTGCCAGCAGTTCGGACAGGGCCAGCTACACCTTC.

The chain carries TRBV7-2 and TRBJ2-3; 13 nucleotides match TRBD2. Germline V lookup: CDR1 SGHTA, CDR2 FQGNSA. The V and J ends lost 4 bases and 5 bases, in that order; junction bases with no gene match: 6. The CDR3 spans 16 residues. This chain's CDR3 is CASSSRTSGRLDTQYF. CDR3 nucleotide sequence: TGTGCCAGCAGCTCGCGGACTAGCGGGAGATTAGATACGCAGTATTTT. The entire variable domain, with the rest obtained from reference TRBV7-2 and TRBJ2-3, is as follows: GAGVSQSPSNKVTEKGKDVELRCDPISGHTALYWYRQSLGQGLEFLIYFQGNSAPDKSGLPSDRFSAERTGGSVSTLTIQRTQQEDSAVYLCASSSRTSGRLDTQYFGPGTRLTVL.

This clonotype was counted at least ten times. The chain uses TRBV6-1 and TRBJ1-5; 8 bases fit TRBD1. The germline V gene has CDR1 MNHNS and CDR2 SASEGT. J gave up 7 bases and V 4 bases, and 6 bases lay outside the gene matches. The CDR3 totals 14 residues. DNA for the CDR3: TGTGCCAGCAGTGTCGACAGGGGTGGACAGCCCCAGCATTTT. It specifies CASSVDRGGQPQHF.

The chain uses TRBV12-3 or TRBV12-4 and TRBJ1-6; D remains ambiguous. The ends were cut back, 6 bases at V and 7 bases at J, with 13 bases in the middle. The CDR3 loop spans 14 amino acids. The CDR3 protein is CASSLFGFNSPLHF. In DNA, the CDR3 is TGTGCCAGCAGCCTCTTCGGGTTCAATTCACCCCTCCACTTT.

There are many counts of this clonotype. The chain has TRBV6-1 and TRBJ2-1, with 10 bases identical to TRBD2. With 8 bases clipped from V and 13 bases from J, the junction kept 8 bases outside the gene matches. The CDR3 loop spans 12 amino acids. CDR1 and CDR2 (germline): MNHNS, SASEGT. The CDR3 DNA sequence: TGTGCCAGCGGGGGTAGCGGGAGGCCTCAGTTCTTC. Translated: CASGGSGRPQFF.

This clonotype occurred many times. The rearrangement uses TRBV6-1 and TRBJ1-5; TRBD1 might be the D (6 bases). Trimming pared 7 bases from V and 1 base from J, leaving 14 bases between. This CDR3 region has 15 residues. Germline V CDR1 and CDR2: MNHNS, SASEGT. The CDR3 sequence is CASTPQGTSNQPQHF. DNA for the CDR3: TGTGCCAGCACCCCACAGGGCACAAGCAATCAGCCCCAGCATTTT.

Turning to this clonotype: Its ends do not fully match the called genes, so a read error is possible. The rearrangement uses TRBV19 and TRBJ2-3; 12 positions match TRBD2. CDR3 length: 16 residues. The germline V gene encodes CDR1 LNHDA and CDR2 SQIVND (reference sequence). In nucleotides, the CDR3 is TGTACCAGTAGTATCCGACTAGCGGGAGTCTCAGATACGCAGTATTTT. It yields the protein CTSSIRLAGVSDTQYF.

This clonotype was seen many times. The V and J genes are TRBV24-1 and TRBJ2-1, with 9 nucleotides matching TRBD2. Germline V CDR1 and CDR2: KGHDR, SFDVKD. The CDR3 consists of 21 residues. Losses at the gene ends were 0 bases for V and 3 bases for J; bases not matched to a gene: 17. This CDR3 is CATSDLGFGAGGHLSYNEQFF. The CDR3 DNA reads TGTGCCACCAGTGATTTGGGGTTCGGTGCGGGGGGGCATTTAAGCTACAATGAGCAGTTCTTC.

This clonotype was recorded a few times. Just one base apart from a much larger clone, this may be a read error. This chain uses TRBV10-1 with TRBJ2-1; D possibly corresponds to TRBD2 (6 bases). Germline-derived CDR1 and CDR2 are WNHNN and SYGVQD (reference sequence). The CDR3 sequence is 13 residues long. The CDR3, as DNA: TGCGCCGGCAGTGAGGCGGGGTCCAATGAGCAGTTCTTC. This sequence encodes CAGSEAGSNEQFF.